This T cell receptor (beta chain) was found in a study of T-cell memory formation after mild COVID-19. This clonotype showed up just a few times. CDR1 is KGHDR, CDR2 SFDVKD, per germline. The CDR3 spans 15 residues. V trimming: 2 bases; J trimming: 4 bases; junction bases outside the gene matches: 4. Barcoded TCR alpha and TCR beta cDNA libraries with UMIs came from 5'RACE using constant-segment primers. TCRdb passed the 5' RACE reads through MiXCR, listing each CDR3 protein once. The sample holds 120,000 to 150,000 distinct CDR3 sequences; about 5.7% are singletons and the top ten take about 1.9%. The sequenced sample consisted of PBMCs or a T cell subset sorted from them (not recorded which). The gene calls are TRBV24-1 and TRBJ2-1; 7 nucleotides match TRBD1. The TCR originated in an adult woman who had mild COVID-19 (a few samples of this study predate the infection). Cell type and time point are not known. The CDR3 sequence is CATSDSAQGYNEQFF. CDR3 DNA: TGTGCCACCAGTGATTCAGCACAGGGGTACAATGAGCAGTTCTTC.